This T cell receptor beta chain appears in the sequencing data of a study of T cell responses to AZD1222 COVID-19 vaccine. Points from the study as a whole: Spike-wide vaccine-associated CD4 TCRs dominated at 160-218 and 743-854. Spike-specific TCR breadth and depth grew following two AZD1222 doses.

This CDR3 is 16 amino acids long. Between the trimmed V and J ends, which lost 2 bases and 9 bases, there was a span of 20 bases. Germline loops: CDR1 ENHRY, CDR2 SYGVKD. Profiling relied on immunoSEQ multiplex PCR, and the TCRdb table lists in-frame clones only, not all of them. The sample contains 54,000 or so clones, 88% of which appear only once. Remarks on this clone: The antigen is not known.

The J gene is TRBJ2-4, the V gene TRBV10-3, with a tentative D call TRBD2 (7 bases). The TCR sequence derives from an adult in good health. Material: peripheral blood, obtained on day 0 of AZD1222 vaccination. CDR3 loop: CAISERGGGPVGIQYF. The CDR3 region has the DNA TGTGCCATCAGTGAGAGGGGGGGAGGTCCGGTAGGCATTCAGTACTTC.